The entry below gives a single TCR beta chain sequence along with its context. Its antigen has not been determined. Within one base of it there is no much larger clone, and no base qualities were kept. Libraries were constructed by the immunoSEQ multiplex PCR assay. For TCR sequencing, RNA was extracted from every sample and reverse transcribed into cDNA to serve as template. SuperScript III was used to make first-strand cDNA, primed with a 2:1 mix of oligo-dT and random hexamers. A synthetic immune receptor repertoire was used to assess amplification bias, and residual bias was removed computationally. Under the source paper's analysis protocol: Raw reads were preprocessed to remove errors, and CDR3 was defined by IMGT conventions from the conserved cysteine to phenylalanine. To get clonality, Shannon entropy was normalized by log2 of the number of productive unique TCRs and the result was subtracted from 1. Whether each scalp clone was CD4 or CD8 was inferred by checking scalp TCRbeta sequences against the CD4 and CD8 repertoires from sorted blood. TCRdb mirrors the immuneACCESS table, restricted to in-frame sequences. Some clones are absent from its copies; in checked studies, under half trace to an unresolved V gene, and the reason for the others is unknown. Clonal size and the V and J genes are those of that table, whereas D and trimming came from the DNA. The sample table lists 150,000 or so clones, 55% of them with a count of one. Approximately 4.3% of the sample belongs to the ten largest clones.

The data were obtained in a study of CD8+ T cells in alopecia areata (dated by TCRdb to the late 2010s). A note on the overall study: In both human patients and the C3H/HeJ mouse model, the study applied high-throughput TCRbeta sequencing to look at T cell clonal expansion in alopecia areata. In humans, TCRbeta sequencing was performed on scalp tissue and on sorted CD4+ and CD8+ peripheral blood T cells from healthy controls and from patients with patchy or totalis/universalis alopecia areata. Clonality in the scalp was compared among normal scalp (n=4), patchy alopecia areata scalp (n=8), and alopecia totalis/universalis scalp (n=8). The RNA source kit depended on sample type: the PAXgene miRNA kit for fixed scalp, the miRNeasy kit for PBMCs, and the RNeasy kit for mouse skin. TCRbeta CDR3 regions were amplified by immunoSEQ multiplex PCR using 35 Vbeta forward and 13 Jbeta reverse primers.

PBMCs were isolated by density centrifugation and stained for CD3, CD4 and CD8, after which CD4+ and CD8+ T cells were sorted on a FACSAria. Scalp biopsies and blood samples were provided by unaffected controls. The CDR3, cysteine through phenylalanine, is 13 amino acids long. Kept here is only the CDR3 DNA, which spans 39 bases and is read in frame from base 1. V is shortened by 0 bases, J by 4 bases, and the region joining them spans 7 bases. Reading the germline V gene gives CDR1 SGHRS and CDR2 YFSETQ. What the research found in general, with its limitations: Shared TCR sequences between patients were less evident than in mice, which may be partly attributable to HLA diversity in the patient population. Compared with normal scalp, lesional scalp, particularly in alopecia totalis/universalis, had higher clonality and more expanded CD8+ clones, which suggests antigenic drive. Unlike mouse skin, where gammadelta T cells dominate, normal human skin contains resident alphabeta T cells that get sequenced too, which complicates analysis of the scalp TCR repertoire.

This receptor was obtained from a human donor in good health. The V and J segments used are TRBV5-1 and TRBJ2-5; matching of 6 bases hints at TRBD1 as the D gene. Sequenced: CD4+ T cells sorted from blood. The bases read TGCGCCAGCAGCTTGGAAGGGGGAGAGACCCAGTACTTC. Its protein reads: CASSLEGGETQYF.